A single sample gave rise to the 14 T cell receptor beta chains below, sequenced in a study of blood T cells in healthy people across ages. Through a sample-barcoded 5' primer and a J-beta primer mix, a second PCR was run for roughly 6 to 12 cycles. TCRdb reanalysed the 5' RACE reads using MiXCR and keeps one entry per CDR3 protein. The table lists about 970,000 distinct CDR3 sequences, roughly 50% of them singletons, with about 22% in the top ten. Sequenced sample: blood. The receptors were gathered from a woman in her fifties or sixties in good health.

The chain couples TRBV7-9 to TRBJ2-7, with a weak D call TRBD1 (6 bases). The CDR3 consists of 14 residues. Germline CDR1 and CDR2: SEHNR and FQNEAQ (reference sequence). V was shortened by 5 bases and J by 5 bases, with 16 bases between the two germline ends. CDR3 nucleotide sequence: TGTGCCAGCAGCCGAGGACAGAGTGTGAACGAGCAGTACTTC. This sequence encodes CASSRGQSVNEQYF.

This clonotype was counted a few times. The gene calls are TRBV28 and TRBJ2-6; D is undetermined. This CDR3 is built from 14 residues. The V gene's germline CDR1 is MDHEN and CDR2 SYDVKM. The V end was cut by 11 bases, the J end by 0 bases, with 11 bases between. CDR3 sequence (DNA): TGTGCCCACAGCAGGTTCTCTGGGGCCAACGTCCTGACTTTC. Its protein is CAHSRFSGANVLTF. Using reference TRBV28 and TRBJ2-6 for the parts outside the CDR3, the full variable domain is DVKVTQSSRYLVKRTGEKVFLECVQDMDHENMFWYRQDPGLGLRLIYFSYDVKMKEKGDIPEGYSVSREKKERFSLILESASTNQTSMYLCAHSRFSGANVLTFGAGSRLTVL.

The table lists this clonotype with many counts. The V call is TRBV3-1, the J call TRBJ2-5; D is ambiguous. The CDR3 is 15 residues long. V lost 1 base, J lost 2 bases, and 11 bases lay in between. The germline gives CDR1 LGHDT, CDR2 YNNKEL (reference sequence). CDR3 nucleotides: TGTGCCAGCAGCCAAGTAATGACCCTTCAAGAGACCCAGTACTTC. This gives the protein CASSQVMTLQETQYF.

The table lists this clonotype with a few counts. This chain connects TRBV7-2 to TRBJ2-7; D is uncertain. Looked up from germline, CDR1 is SGHTA and CDR2 is FQGNSA. Trimming stripped 2 bases from V and 2 bases from J, with 10 bases between. The CDR3 is 14 residues long. The DNA of the CDR3 is TGTGCCAGCAGCTTATTCGGGTTTCCCTACGAGCAGTACTTC. Protein sequence: CASSLFGFPYEQYF.

The V gene is TRBV25-1, the J gene TRBJ2-3; D tentatively fits TRBD1 or TRBD2 (5 bases each). CDR1 and CDR2 from the germline V gene are MGHDK and SYGVNS. The germline V and J ends were trimmed by 3 bases and 2 bases, with 12 bases remaining between them. This CDR3 region has 15 residues. CDR3 region: CASSDRRGPTDTQYF. CDR3 bases: TGTGCCAGCAGTGATCGACGGGGCCCCACAGATACGCAGTATTTT.

The sample holds a few counts of this clonotype. The V and J genes are TRBV29-1 and TRBJ1-5, with a weak D call TRBD1 (5 bases). Between the trimmed V and J ends, which lost 4 bases and 7 bases, there was a span of 20 bases. This CDR3 spans 15 amino acids. Germline V gene lookup returns CDR1 SQVTM and CDR2 ANQGSEA. The DNA of the CDR3 is TGCAGCGTTGGTGTAGCGGAGGGAAAGGGGCAGCCCCAGCATTTT. It specifies CSVGVAEGKGQPQHF.

The rearrangement uses TRBV4-3 and TRBJ1-5; tentative D call: TRBD1 (6 bases). The CDR3 has 14 residues. Germline CDR1 LGHNA, CDR2 YSLEER. Trimming stripped 1 base from V and 10 bases from J, with 14 bases between. CDR3 nucleotides: TGCGCCAGCAGCCAAGGGACAGCTTTAGGACCCCAGCATTTT. The encoded protein is CASSQGTALGPQHF.

This chain connects TRBV5-1 to TRBJ2-3; D is perhaps TRBD1 (6 bases). V lost 3 bases and J 5 bases, leaving 16 bases between the germline ends. The CDR3 has 15 amino acids. Germline V gene lookup returns CDR1 SGHRS and CDR2 YFSETQ. The chain's CDR3 is CASSSGAGLGDTQYF. CDR3 DNA: TGCGCCAGCAGCTCAGGGGCAGGGCTTGGAGATACGCAGTATTTT.

This clonotype has only one observation. The chain carries TRBV25-1 and TRBJ1-6; TRBD1 might be the D (5 bases). The germline gives CDR1 MGHDK, CDR2 SYGVNS. There are 14 residues in the CDR3. V gave up 8 bases and J gave up 10 bases, with 18 bases separating them. The CDR3 loop reads CASQVTTGDSPLHF. The CDR3, as DNA: TGTGCCAGCCAAGTGACAACAGGTGACTCACCCCTCCACTTT. Together with reference TRBV25-1 and TRBJ1-6, the CDR3 gives the full variable domain: EADIYQTPRYLVIGTGKKITLECSQTMGHDKMYWYQQDPGMELHLIHYSYGVNSTEKGDLSSESTVSRIRTEHFPLTLESARPSHTSQYLCASQVTTGDSPLHFGNGTRLTVT.

This clonotype was counted only a few times. This chain connects TRBV10-3 to TRBJ1-2; no clear D. In germline, CDR1 is ENHRY, CDR2 SYGVKD. The V end was cut by 2 bases, the J end by 0 bases, with 13 bases between. The CDR3 spans 16 residues. The DNA of the CDR3 is TGTGCCATCAGTGAGGTCACAGCTTCCCCTAACTATGGCTACACCTTC. It specifies CAISEVTASPNYGYTF.

This chain connects TRBV4-1 to TRBJ1-5; 8 bases align to TRBD1. CDR1 and CDR2 from the germline V gene are MGHRA and YSYEKL. The CDR3 runs to 18 residues. Unmatched junction bases numbered 10, after V lost 1 base and J lost 2 bases. The CDR3: CASSQVGELTGGNQPQHF. The DNA of the CDR3 is TGCGCCAGCAGCCAAGTGGGGGAGTTGACAGGGGGCAATCAGCCCCAGCATTTT.

The chain is built from TRBV2 and TRBJ1-1; D may be TRBD1 (5 bases). Germline-derived CDR1 and CDR2 are SNHLY and FYNNEI. CDR3 length: 13 residues. Trimming shortened V by 3 bases and J by 3 bases, and 8 bases separated the two germline ends. The CDR3 region has the DNA TGTGCCAGCAGTGACCAGGGCGACACTGAAGCTTTCTTT. The encoded protein is CASSDQGDTEAFF.

The chain employs TRBV5-1 and TRBJ2-1; D is uncertain. V was cut by 4 bases and J by 6 bases, with 8 bases left in between. The CDR3 is 12 amino acids. The germline gives CDR1 SGHRS, CDR2 YFSETQ. This CDR3 reads CASSGYFNEQFF. CDR3 nucleotides: TGCGCCAGCAGCGGCTACTTCAATGAGCAGTTCTTC.

The chain couples TRBV6-2 or TRBV6-3 to TRBJ2-1; 8 nucleotides align to TRBD2. Germline-derived CDR1 and CDR2 are MNHEY and SVGEGT. This CDR3 contains 14 residues. The trim removed 3 bases at V and 7 bases at J, leaving 5 bases unmatched. The CDR3 spells CASSYSTSDNEQFF. DNA for the CDR3: TGTGCCAGCAGTTATTCGACTAGCGATAATGAGCAGTTCTTC.